The source of this TCR beta chain is a study of early T cells in non-severe SARS-CoV-2 infection. About the study: From unsorted whole blood, bulk RNA was sequenced, and the chains remained unpaired.

There are 15 residues in the CDR3. The germline V gene encodes CDR1 MNHEY and CDR2 SMNVEV (reference sequence). J lost 4 bases, V lost 5 bases, and 7 bases had no gene match. Broader study findings: Matching with VDJdb favored anti-spike CD8 responses (missing private and CD4 specificities).

cDNA molecules, individually, were tagged with unique molecular identifiers. One entry per CDR3 protein results from TCRdb running MiXCR on the 5' RACE reads. The table has over 85,000 distinct CDR3 sequences, about 15% seen once. In the case of this clonotype: As yet, its antigen is unknown.

The chain couples TRBV27 to TRBJ1-1; TRBD1 matches at 10 bases. Sequenced input: whole blood. The TCR was taken from an adult who was a healthcare worker with PCR-confirmed SARS-CoV-2 infection or an uninfected control (not recorded which). The CDR3 DNA sequence: TGTGCCAGCAGTAAAGACAGGGGGCGAGGCACTGAAGCTTTCTTT. Amino acid sequence: CASSKDRGRGTEAFF.